The entry below gives a single T cell receptor (beta chain) sequence along with its context. Sequenced by immunoSEQ multiplex PCR; TCRdb stores in-frame clones only, minus some. The repertoire has about 660,000 clones, roughly 86% of them found once; the top ten carry over 0.008%. The ends were cut back, 1 base at V and 6 bases at J, with 16 bases in the middle. Germline-derived CDR1 and CDR2 are SNHLY and FYNNEI. The CDR3 is 15 amino acids. This record comes from a study of shared T cell receptors in the human thymus. This same sample was also part of a study on human thymus T cells. From that paper: Donor material was obtained from healthy Finnish infants undergoing corrective surgery for congenital heart defects. Thymic material originated from resections removed in the course of corrective heart surgery. Blood and thymic repertoires both appeared biased in V and J gene usage. Highly overlapping thymic repertoires among unrelated individuals were reported in related research.

This receptor was obtained from a boy less than two years old with a congenital heart defect. Sequencing input: thymocytes. The rearrangement uses TRBV2 and TRBJ2-7, with D tentatively TRBD2 (7 bases). The CDR3 nucleotides read TGTGCCAGCAGTGAAGAGTGGGGGGGGCACGGCGAGCAGTACTTC. This gives the protein CASSEEWGGHGEQYF.